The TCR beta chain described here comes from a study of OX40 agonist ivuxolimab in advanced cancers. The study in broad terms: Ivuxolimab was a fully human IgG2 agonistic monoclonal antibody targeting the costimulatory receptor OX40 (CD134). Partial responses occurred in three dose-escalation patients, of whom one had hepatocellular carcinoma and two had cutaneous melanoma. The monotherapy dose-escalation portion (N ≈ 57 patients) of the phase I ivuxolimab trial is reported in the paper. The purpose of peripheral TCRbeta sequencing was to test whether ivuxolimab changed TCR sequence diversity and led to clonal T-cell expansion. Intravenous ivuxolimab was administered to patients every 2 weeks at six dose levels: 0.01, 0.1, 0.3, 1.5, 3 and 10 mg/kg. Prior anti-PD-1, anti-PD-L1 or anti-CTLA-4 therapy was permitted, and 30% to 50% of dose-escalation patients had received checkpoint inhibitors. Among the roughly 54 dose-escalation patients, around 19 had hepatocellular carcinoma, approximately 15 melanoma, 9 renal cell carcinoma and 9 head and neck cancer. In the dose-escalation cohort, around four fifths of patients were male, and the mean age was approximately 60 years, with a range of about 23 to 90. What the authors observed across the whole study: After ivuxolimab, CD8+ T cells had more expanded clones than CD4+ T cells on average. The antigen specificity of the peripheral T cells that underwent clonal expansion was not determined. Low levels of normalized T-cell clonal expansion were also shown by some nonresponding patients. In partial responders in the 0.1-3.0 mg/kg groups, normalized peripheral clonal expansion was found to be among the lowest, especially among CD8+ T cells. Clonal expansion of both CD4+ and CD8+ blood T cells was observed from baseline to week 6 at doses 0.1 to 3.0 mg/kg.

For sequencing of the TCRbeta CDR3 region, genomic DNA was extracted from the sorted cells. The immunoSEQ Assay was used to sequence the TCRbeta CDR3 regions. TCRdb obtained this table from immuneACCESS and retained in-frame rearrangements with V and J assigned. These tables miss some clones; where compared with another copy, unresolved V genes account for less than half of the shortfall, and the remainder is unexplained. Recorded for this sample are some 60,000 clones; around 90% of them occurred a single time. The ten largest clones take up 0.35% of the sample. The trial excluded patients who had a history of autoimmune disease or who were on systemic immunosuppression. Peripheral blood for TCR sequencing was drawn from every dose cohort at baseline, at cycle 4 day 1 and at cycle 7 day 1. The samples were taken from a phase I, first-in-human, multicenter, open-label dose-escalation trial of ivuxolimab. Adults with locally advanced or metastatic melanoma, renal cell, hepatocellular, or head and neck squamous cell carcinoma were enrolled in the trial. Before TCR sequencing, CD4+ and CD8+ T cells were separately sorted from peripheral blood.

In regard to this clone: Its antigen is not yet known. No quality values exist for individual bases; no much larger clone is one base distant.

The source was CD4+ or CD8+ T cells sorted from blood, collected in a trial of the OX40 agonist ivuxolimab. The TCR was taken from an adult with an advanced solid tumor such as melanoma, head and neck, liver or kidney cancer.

CDR3 sequence: CASSWGGRTSGFYEQYF. The DNA reads TGCGCCAGCAGCTGGGGGGGCAGGACTAGCGGCTTCTACGAGCAGTACTTC. The V and J segments used are TRBV5-1 and TRBJ2-7; TRBD2 lines up with 10 middle nucleotides. Trimming leaves V shorter by 3 bases and J shorter by 3 bases, with the junction holding 12 bases beyond the gene matches. Sequences SGHRS (CDR1) and YFSETQ (CDR2) are obtained from the germline V gene. The CDR3 contains 17 residues, cysteine and phenylalanine counted. The entry retains the CDR3 DNA only, 51 bases that are in frame from base 1.